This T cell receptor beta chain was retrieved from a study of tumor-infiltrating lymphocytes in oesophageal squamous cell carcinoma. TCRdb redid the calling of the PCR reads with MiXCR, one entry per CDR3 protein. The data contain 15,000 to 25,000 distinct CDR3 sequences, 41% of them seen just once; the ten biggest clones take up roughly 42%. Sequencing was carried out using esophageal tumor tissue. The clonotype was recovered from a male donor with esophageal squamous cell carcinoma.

The CDR3 region has the DNA TGTGCCACCAGTGATCCGCAGGGACTAGAACGGAATGAGCAGTTCTTC. Its protein product is CATSDPQGLERNEQFF. The chain recombines TRBV24-1 with TRBJ2-7; the match to TRBD2 covers 8 bases. The J call is in doubt because the DNA end fits TRBJ2-1 better. Germline-derived CDR1 and CDR2 are KGHDR and SFDVKD. The CDR3 extends over 16 amino acids.